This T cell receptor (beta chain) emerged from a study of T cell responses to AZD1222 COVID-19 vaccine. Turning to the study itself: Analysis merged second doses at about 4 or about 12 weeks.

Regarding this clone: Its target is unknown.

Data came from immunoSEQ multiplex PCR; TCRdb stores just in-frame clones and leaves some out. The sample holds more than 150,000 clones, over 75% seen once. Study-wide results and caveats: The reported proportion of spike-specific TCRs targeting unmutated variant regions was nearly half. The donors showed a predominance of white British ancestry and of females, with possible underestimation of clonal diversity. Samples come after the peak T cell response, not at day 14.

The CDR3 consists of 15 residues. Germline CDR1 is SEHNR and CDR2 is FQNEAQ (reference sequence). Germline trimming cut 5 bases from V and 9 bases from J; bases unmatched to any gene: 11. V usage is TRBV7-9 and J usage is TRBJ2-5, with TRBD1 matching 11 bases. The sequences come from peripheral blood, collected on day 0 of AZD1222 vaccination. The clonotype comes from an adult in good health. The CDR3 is CASSQRGQGARAQYF. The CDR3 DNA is TGTGCCAGCAGCCAGCGTGGACAGGGGGCAAGGGCCCAGTACTTC.